This TCR beta chain was identified in a study of neurological immune-mediated disorders. Study-level points and caveats: Subjects shared no identical expanded-clone CDR3 amino acid sequences, suggesting private TCR-beta repertoires in all groups.

Via MiXCR, TCRdb re-called the 5' RACE reads, giving one row per CDR3 protein. The data hold 65,000 to 90,000 distinct CDR3 sequences, with less than 5.5% observed a single time. Concerning this clonotype: Its antigen is unknown.

This CDR3 region has 15 residues. The V gene lost 1 base and the J gene lost 5 bases, with 15 bases spanning the gap. CDR1 is SGHRS, CDR2 YFSETQ, per germline. Sequences were obtained from PBMCs. The J gene is TRBJ2-5, the V gene TRBV5-1; TRBD2 is a possible D gene (5 bases). The TCR comes from a woman in her 30s with multiple sclerosis. The CDR3 here is CASSLWSAGGETQYF. The CDR3 region has the DNA TGCGCCAGCAGCTTGTGGTCGGCGGGTGGGGAGACCCAGTACTTC.